This entry lists 17 T cell receptor beta chains sequenced from one sample in a study of beta chain bispecific antibodies for T cell cancers. What these receptors recognize is not known. TCRdb itself ran the 5' RACE reads through MiXCR, one entry per CDR3 protein. The sample has about 20,000 distinct CDR3 sequences, over 2% seen once; the top ten hold 25% to 35%. The study's findings and limits: In these mixed samples, most targeted TRBV reads derived from the leukemia cell line.

Expansion lasted 2 to 4 days, with either anti-CD3 antibody OKT3 or CD3/CD28 beads. What was sequenced was healthy donor T cells cultured with leukemia cells. Receptor source: a human donor in good health. Some clones in this sample may be carry-over from other donors' samples.

This clonotype was picked up many times. The chain employs TRBV7-3 and TRBJ1-1; possible D gene TRBD1, 6 bases. The CDR3 is made up of 16 amino acids. With 0 bases removed from V and 0 bases from J, the gap between germline ends came to 11 bases. From germline, CDR1 is SGHTA and CDR2 FQGTGA. The CDR3 DNA follows: TGTGCCAGCAGCTTAACCGGGACACCTATGAACACTGAAGCTTTCTTT. Translation gives CASSLTGTPMNTEAFF.

The table lists this clonotype with many counts. The V call is TRBV27, the J call TRBJ2-1; D remains ambiguous. The CDR3 has 15 amino acids. CDR1 and CDR2 from the germline V gene are MNHEY and SMNVEV (reference sequence). Trimming left V 4 bases short and J 5 bases short, with 15 bases between. This CDR3 is CASSSSEPSDNEQFF. The CDR3 DNA is TGTGCCAGCAGTTCTTCAGAACCCTCGGACAATGAGCAGTTCTTC.

Many counts were recorded for this clonotype. This chain links TRBV10-2 with TRBJ1-1; D call uncertain. Trimming took off 4 bases at V and 5 bases at J, with 8 bases between the two ends. Per germline, CDR1 WSHSY and CDR2 SAAADI. This CDR3 has 12 amino acids. The CDR3 DNA reads TGCGCCAGCAGTGTTGGGGAGACTGAAGCTTTCTTT. This encodes CASSVGETEAFF.

This clonotype was seen repeatedly, ten times or more. The chain employs TRBV6-5 and TRBJ2-4, with 12 positions matching TRBD2. The CDR3 is 18 amino acids. Germline CDR1 and CDR2: MNHEY and SVGAGI. J was trimmed by 3 bases and V by 2 bases; bases with no gene match: 8. The CDR3: CASSYLPSGGAGKNIQYF. CDR3 in DNA: TGTGCCAGCAGTTACCTGCCTAGCGGGGGGGCTGGCAAAAACATTCAGTACTTC.

V and J are TRBV5-4 and TRBJ2-2, with D hard to call. V gave up 2 bases and J gave up 6 bases, with 8 bases separating them. The CDR3 is made up of 13 amino acids. CDR1 and CDR2 from the germline V gene are SGHNT and YYREEE (reference sequence). The CDR3: CASSFDQSGELFF. CDR3 bases: TGTGCCAGCAGCTTCGACCAGTCCGGGGAGCTGTTTTTT. Full variable domain (outside the CDR3, taken from reference TRBV5-4 and TRBJ2-2): ETGVTQSPTHLIKTRGQQVTLRCSSQSGHNTVSWYQQALGQGPQFIFQYYREEENGRGNFPPRFSGLQFPNYSSELNVNALELDDSALYLCASSFDQSGELFFGEGSRLTVL.

Ten or more counts support this clonotype. The rearrangement links TRBV27 to TRBJ2-3, with 10 bases fitting TRBD2. CDR1 and CDR2 (germline): MNHEY, SMNVEV (reference sequence). After removal of 3 bases from V and 3 bases from J, the junction contained 9 bases not matched to a gene. The CDR3 spans 17 residues. CDR3 protein: CASSFRTPSGGTDTQYF. CDR3 sequence (DNA): TGTGCCAGCAGTTTCCGCACGCCTAGCGGGGGAACAGATACGCAGTATTTT.

This clonotype appeared many times. The rearrangement uses TRBV4-1 and TRBJ1-1; D might be TRBD1 (6 bases). V lost 1 base, J lost 5 bases, and 14 bases lay in between. Germline lookup yields CDR1 MGHRA and CDR2 YSYEKL. CDR3 length: 15 residues. The CDR3 sequence: CASSQGPTGATEAFF. CDR3 in DNA: TGCGCCAGCAGCCAAGGACCCACGGGGGCGACTGAAGCTTTCTTT.

This clonotype has at least ten counts. The chain couples TRBV6-2 or TRBV6-3 to TRBJ2-7; the match to TRBD1 covers 8 bases. Germline trimming cut 3 bases from V and 1 base from J; bases unmatched to any gene: 11. CDR3 length: 17 amino acids. Germline V gene lookup returns CDR1 MNHEY and CDR2 SVGEGT. In nucleotides, the CDR3 is TGTGCCAGCAGTTATAGGTCAGGGGGCAGTGCGTCCTACGAGCAGTACTTC. This gives the protein CASSYRSGGSASYEQYF.

This clonotype came up many times. Written as DNA, the CDR3 is TGCGCCAGCAGCTTGGACGGACTAGCGCCCTACGAGCAGTACTTC. It specifies CASSLDGLAPYEQYF. The chain uses TRBV5-1 and TRBJ2-7; TRBD2 aligns across 9 bases. The V segment lost 0 bases and the J segment 2 bases; nucleotides outside the gene matches: 3. Germline loops: CDR1 SGHRS, CDR2 YFSETQ. The CDR3 is made up of 15 amino acids.

This clonotype was seen ten or more times. V is TRBV5-1 and J is TRBJ2-1, with D perhaps being TRBD1 or TRBD2 (5 bases each). Per the germline V gene, CDR1 is SGHRS and CDR2 is YFSETQ. This CDR3 contains 16 residues. V was clipped by 0 bases and J by 0 bases, with 10 bases between them. The CDR3 spells CASSLGGVISYNEQFF. In DNA, the CDR3 is TGCGCCAGCAGCTTGGGAGGGGTGATCTCCTACAATGAGCAGTTCTTC.

This clonotype showed up many times. This chain joins TRBV20-1 and TRBJ1-5; 9 bases are a match to TRBD1. Germline CDR1 and CDR2: DFQATT and SNEGSKA (reference sequence). The V and J ends lost 6 bases and 4 bases, in that order; junction bases with no gene match: 13. CDR3 length: 16 residues. CDR3 sequence reads: CSAPHPGTGPNQPQHF. The CDR3 DNA reads TGCAGTGCCCCCCACCCAGGGACAGGGCCTAATCAGCCCCAGCATTTT.

This clonotype is medium-sized within its sample. The chain has TRBV5-1 and TRBJ2-1; 14 nucleotides match TRBD2. Trimming took 7 bases from V and 5 from J; bases not matched to a gene: 5. This CDR3 region has 15 residues. CDR1 is SGHRS, CDR2 YFSETQ, per germline. The CDR3 loop reads CASERGLAGDNEQFF. The CDR3 DNA follows: TGCGCCAGCGAGAGGGGACTAGCGGGGGACAATGAGCAGTTCTTC.

The genes are TRBV2 and TRBJ2-7; D remains unclear. The V end lost 5 bases, the J end lost 4 bases, and 15 bases lay between the germline ends. The CDR3 runs to 14 residues. From germline, CDR1 is SNHLY and CDR2 FYNNEI. Here the CDR3 DNA reads TGTGCCAGCAGTTCACAGAGGAATCCTTACGAGCAGTACTTC. This sequence encodes CASSSQRNPYEQYF.

This clonotype was counted ten times or more. This rearrangement joins TRBV7-3 to TRBJ2-3; 13 nucleotides align to TRBD2. The germline gives CDR1 SGHTA, CDR2 FQGTGA. The V and J ends lost 4 bases and 5 bases, in that order; junction bases with no gene match: 6. The length of the CDR3 is 16 residues. The CDR3 loop reads CASSSGTSGAVDTQYF. CDR3 coding DNA: TGTGCCAGCAGCTCGGGGACTAGCGGGGCGGTAGATACGCAGTATTTT.

This clonotype was seen repeatedly, ten times or more. The CDR3 here is CAWSARGYQETQYF. Written as DNA, the CDR3 is TGTGCCTGGAGTGCTAGAGGGTACCAAGAGACCCAGTACTTC. The rearrangement links TRBV30 to TRBJ2-5, with D possibly TRBD2 on 5 matching bases. Germline assignment: CDR1 GTSNPN and CDR2 SVGIG (reference sequence). The V and J ends lost 1 base and 0 bases respectively, with 9 bases between them. There are 14 residues in the CDR3.

Ten or more counts support this clonotype. The chain employs TRBV28 and TRBJ1-1; maybe TRBD1 (6 bases). The CDR3 contains 16 residues. CDR1 is MDHEN and CDR2 is SYDVKM in the germline V gene. The V end was cut by 6 bases, the J end by 0 bases, with 17 bases between. CDR3 in DNA: TGTGCCAGCAGATTTCGTCGGACAGCACTGAACACTGAAGCTTTCTTT. Residues: CASRFRRTALNTEAFF.

This clonotype is labeled medium-sized (0.01 to 0.1%). The rearrangement links TRBV9 to TRBJ2-2, with D hard to call. CDR1 and CDR2 from the germline V gene are SGDLS and YYNGEE. V lost 4 bases, J lost 8 bases, and 6 bases lay in between. The CDR3 is 11 residues long. CDR3 sequence reads: CASSFDGELFF. As DNA, the CDR3 is TGTGCCAGCAGCTTTGATGGGGAGCTGTTTTTT.